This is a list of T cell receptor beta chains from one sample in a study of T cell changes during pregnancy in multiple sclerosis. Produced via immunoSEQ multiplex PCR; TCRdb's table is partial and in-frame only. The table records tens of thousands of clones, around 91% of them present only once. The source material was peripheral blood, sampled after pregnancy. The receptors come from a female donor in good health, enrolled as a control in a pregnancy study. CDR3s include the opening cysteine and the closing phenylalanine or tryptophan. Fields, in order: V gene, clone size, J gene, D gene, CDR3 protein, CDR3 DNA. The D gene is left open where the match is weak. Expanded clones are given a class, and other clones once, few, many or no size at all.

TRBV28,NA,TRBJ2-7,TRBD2,CASSFFSGAYSYEQYF,TGTGCCAGCAGTTTCTTTAGCGGGGCGTACTCCTACGAGCAGTACTTC
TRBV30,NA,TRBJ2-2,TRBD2,CAWSGLAGLITGELFF,TGTGCCTGGAGTGGTCTAGCGGGGTTGATCACCGGGGAGCTGTTTTTT
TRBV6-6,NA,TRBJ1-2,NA,CASSPRRDYGYTF,TGTGCCAGCAGTCCACGCCGGGATTATGGCTACACCTTC
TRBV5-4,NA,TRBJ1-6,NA,CASNSRDSPLHF,TGTGCCAGCAACAGCCGTGATTCACCCCTCCACTTT
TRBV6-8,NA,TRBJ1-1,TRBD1,CASSYRKGQTAIFNTEAFF,TGTGCCAGCAGTTACCGAAAGGGACAGACTGCTATATTCAACACTGAAGCTTTCTTT
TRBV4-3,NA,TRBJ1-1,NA,CASSEDSLNTEAFF,TGCGCCAGCAGCGAGGACAGTTTGAACACTGAAGCTTTCTTT
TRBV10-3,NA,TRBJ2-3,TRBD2,CAISGGLAGGPTSTDTQYF,TGTGCCATCAGTGGTGGACTAGCGGGGGGACCGACTAGCACAGATACGCAGTATTTT
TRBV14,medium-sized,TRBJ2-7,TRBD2,CASSQDWTSYEQYF,TGTGCCAGCAGCCAAGATTGGACTAGCTACGAGCAGTACTTC
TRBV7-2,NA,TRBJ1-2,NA,CASSFRGPKSTREIYGYTF,TGTGCCAGCAGCTTCCGGGGTCCAAAATCAACAAGGGAGATCTATGGCTACACCTTC
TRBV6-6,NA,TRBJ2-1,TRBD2,CASRAGTYNEQFF,TGTGCCAGCAGAGCGGGGACCTACAATGAGCAGTTCTTC
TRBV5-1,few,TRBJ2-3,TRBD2,CASSSSGGSDTQYF,TGCGCCAGCAGCTCTAGCGGGGGTTCAGATACGCAGTATTTT
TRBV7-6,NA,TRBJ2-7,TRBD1,CASSFGTGDYEQYF,TGTGCCAGCAGCTTCGGGACAGGGGACTACGAGCAGTACTTC
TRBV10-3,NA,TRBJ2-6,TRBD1,CAISGWTGGAGGANVLTF,TGTGCCATCAGTGGCTGGACAGGGGGCGCGGGCGGGGCCAACGTCCTGACTTTC
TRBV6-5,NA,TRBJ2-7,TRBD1,CASSYSDRGYEQYF,TGTGCCAGCAGTTACTCGGACAGGGGGTACGAGCAGTACTTC
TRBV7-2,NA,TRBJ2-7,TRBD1,CASSLVGTGGPYEQYF,TGTGCCAGCAGCTTAGTCGGGACAGGGGGCCCCTACGAGCAGTACTTC
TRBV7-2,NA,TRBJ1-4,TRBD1,CASSFGGSRGSEKLFF,TGTGCCAGCAGCTTTGGGGGTAGCAGGGGGAGTGAAAAACTGTTTTTT
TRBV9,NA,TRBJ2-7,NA,CASSVAAGSPYEQYF,TGTGCCAGCAGCGTAGCGGCAGGGTCTCCGTACGAGCAGTACTTC
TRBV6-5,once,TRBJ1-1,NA,CASSYSLRAEAFF,TGTGCCAGCAGTTACTCGCTACGGGCTGAAGCTTTCTTT
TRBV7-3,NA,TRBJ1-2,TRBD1,CASSRGQGGYGYTF,TGTGCCAGCAGTAGAGGACAGGGCGGCTATGGCTACACCTTC
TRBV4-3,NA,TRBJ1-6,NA,CASSQELQSNSPLHF,TGCGCCAGCAGCCAAGAATTACAGTCCAATTCACCCCTCCACTTT
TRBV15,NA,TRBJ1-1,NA,CATQRFTNTEAFF,TGTGCCACCCAGCGATTCACGAACACTGAAGCTTTCTTT
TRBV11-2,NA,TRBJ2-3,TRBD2,CASSLRGAGTDTQYF,TGTGCCAGCAGCTTGCGGGGGGCGGGCACAGATACGCAGTATTTT
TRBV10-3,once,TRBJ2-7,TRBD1,CAISNSPPGQGFFEQYF,TGTGCCATCAGTAACTCTCCTCCGGGACAGGGTTTCTTCGAGCAGTACTTC
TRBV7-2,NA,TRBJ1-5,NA,CASSQGQSNQPQHF,TGTGCCAGCAGCCAAGGACAGAGCAATCAGCCCCAGCATTTT
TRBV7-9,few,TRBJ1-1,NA,CASSLVEEEAFF,TGTGCCAGCAGCTTAGTGGAGGAAGAAGCTTTCTTT
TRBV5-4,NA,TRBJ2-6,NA,CASSLGWDFSSGANVLTF,TGTGCCAGCAGCCTCGGGTGGGACTTCAGCTCTGGGGCCAACGTCCTGACTTTC
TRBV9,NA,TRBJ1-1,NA,CASSVAPTRANTEAFF,TGTGCCAGCAGCGTAGCCCCTACGAGGGCGAACACTGAAGCTTTCTTT
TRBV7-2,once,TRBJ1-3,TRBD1,CASSPSIGTGVRNTIYF,TGTGCCAGCAGCCCTTCGATCGGGACAGGGGTACGAAACACCATATATTTT
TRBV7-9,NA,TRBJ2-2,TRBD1,CASSFLRDRGHGELFF,TGTGCCAGCAGCTTTTTACGGGACAGGGGACACGGGGAGCTGTTTTTT
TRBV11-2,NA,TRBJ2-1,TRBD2,CASSLLRLAGGPGNEQFF,TGTGCCAGCAGCTTATTACGACTAGCGGGGGGGCCGGGCAATGAGCAGTTCTTC
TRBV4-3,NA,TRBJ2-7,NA,CASSQDRGYEQYF,TGCGCCAGCAGCCAAGACAGGGGCTACGAGCAGTACTTC
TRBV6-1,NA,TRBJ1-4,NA,CASRLIATNEKLFF,TGTGCCAGCAGACTAATAGCAACTAATGAAAAACTGTTTTTT
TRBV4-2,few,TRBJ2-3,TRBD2,CASSHSSGGAGSDTQYF,TGTGCCAGCAGCCATTCGTCCGGGGGGGCCGGGTCAGATACGCAGTATTTT
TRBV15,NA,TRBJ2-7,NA,CATSRAGTEPYEQYF,TGTGCCACCAGCAGAGCCGGGACTGAGCCCTACGAGCAGTACTTC
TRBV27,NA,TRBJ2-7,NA,CASSLSFRNVYEQYF,TGTGCCAGCAGTTTATCGTTCAGAAACGTCTACGAGCAGTACTTC
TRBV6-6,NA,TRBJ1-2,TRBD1,CASSSTGGRSYTF,TGTGCCAGCAGTTCAACAGGGGGAAGAAGCTACACCTTC
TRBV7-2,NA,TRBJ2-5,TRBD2,CASSPTSGAQETQYF,TGTGCCAGCAGCCCCACTAGCGGGGCACAAGAGACCCAGTACTTC
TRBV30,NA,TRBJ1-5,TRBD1,CAWSADRGGSNQPQHF,TGTGCCTGGAGCGCGGACAGGGGTGGGAGCAATCAGCCCCAGCATTTT
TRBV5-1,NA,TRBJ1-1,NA,CASSWAYGGTEAFF,TGCGCCAGCAGCTGGGCCTACGGGGGAACTGAAGCTTTCTTT
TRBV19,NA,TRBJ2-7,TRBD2,CASRPLAGNEQYF,TGTGCCAGTAGGCCCCTAGCGGGAAACGAGCAGTACTTC
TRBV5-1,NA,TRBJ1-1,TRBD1,CASSLSWTGSTEAFF,TGCGCCAGCAGCTTGTCATGGACAGGGAGTACTGAAGCTTTCTTT
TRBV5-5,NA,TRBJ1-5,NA,CASSLDAGPDQPQHF,TGTGCCAGCAGCTTGGATGCAGGTCCAGATCAGCCCCAGCATTTT
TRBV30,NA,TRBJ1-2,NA,CAWSLGGFGGYTF,TGTGCCTGGAGCCTGGGGGGGTTTGGTGGCTACACCTTC
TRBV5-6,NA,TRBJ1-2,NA,CASSERDSYGYTF,TGTGCCAGCAGCGAAAGGGACTCCTATGGCTACACCTTC
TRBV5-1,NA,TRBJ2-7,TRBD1,CASSPGQGAREQYF,TGCGCCAGCAGCCCGGGACAGGGGGCGAGAGAGCAGTACTTC
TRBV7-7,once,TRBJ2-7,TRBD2,CASSSGGAGEQYF,TGTGCTAGCAGCTCCGGGGGGGCCGGCGAGCAGTACTTC
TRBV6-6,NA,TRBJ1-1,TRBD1,CASNRQGAEAFF,TGTGCCAGCAATAGACAGGGGGCTGAAGCTTTCTTT
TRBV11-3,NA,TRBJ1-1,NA,CASSLTGMNTEAFF,TGTGCCAGCAGCTTAACAGGGATGAACACTGAAGCTTTCTTT
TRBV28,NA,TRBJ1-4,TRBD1,CASSPGGQGREKLFF,TGTGCCAGCAGTCCCGGTGGACAGGGGCGGGAAAAACTGTTTTTT
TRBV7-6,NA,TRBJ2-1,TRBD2,CASSYSASGGDEQFF,TGTGCCAGCAGCTATAGCGCTAGCGGGGGCGATGAGCAGTTCTTC
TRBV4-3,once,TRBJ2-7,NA,CASSLDGGAPNYEQYF,TGCGCCAGCAGCCTAGATGGGGGGGCCCCGAACTACGAGCAGTACTTC
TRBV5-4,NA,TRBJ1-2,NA,CATRREATRSYGYTF,TGTGCCACACGCCGCGAGGCGACCCGTTCCTATGGCTACACCTTC
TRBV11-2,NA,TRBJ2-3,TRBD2,CASSLDRGGSDTQYF,TGTGCCAGCAGCTTAGATCGGGGAGGGTCAGATACGCAGTATTTT
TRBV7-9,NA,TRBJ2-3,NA,CASSSSGGRVTDTQYF,TGTGCCAGCAGTTCCTCGGGGGGCCGGGTCACAGATACGCAGTATTTT
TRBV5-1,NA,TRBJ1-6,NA,CASSHSTGTNSPLHF,TGCGCCAGCTCACACTCGACAGGTACCAATTCGCCCCTCCACTTT
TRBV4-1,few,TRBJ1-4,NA,CASRDAGVRNEKLFF,TGCGCCAGCAGGGATGCAGGGGTAAGGAATGAAAAACTGTTTTTT
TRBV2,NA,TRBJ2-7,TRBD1,CASGGQPSLSEQYF,TGTGCCAGCGGGGGACAGCCGAGTTTATCCGAGCAGTACTTC
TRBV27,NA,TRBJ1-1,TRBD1,CASSLYTGGGEAFF,TGTGCCAGCAGTTTGTATACAGGGGGCGGTGAAGCTTTCTTT